The 26 T cell receptor beta chains below come from one sample, sequenced in a study of T cells in Graves' hyperthyroidism and ophthalmopathy. Researchers amplified the TCR beta CDR3 regions from RNA transcripts. Carried out on the TCR CDR3, a first-round RT-PCR used the HTBI primer set. TCRdb used MiXCR to reprocess the multiplex PCR reads, holding one entry per CDR3 protein. This sample has approximately 640,000 distinct CDR3 sequences, with roughly 46% found just once. Material: peripheral blood or thyroid tissue (not recorded which). Receptor source: an adult man with Graves' disease, either hyperthyroidism or ophthalmopathy (not recorded which).

Concerning this clonotype itself: The CDR3 ends on some other residue instead of the conserved phenylalanine or tryptophan, so this is likely a read error. The DNA is omitted, as the CDR3 cannot be located on it reliably, and the CDR3 follows TCRdb's listing. The chain links TRBV15 to TRBJ2-6; the table's D call TRBD1 went unverified against the DNA. The CDR3 contains 11 residues when both ends are counted. Germline V gene sequence: CDR1 LNHNV, CDR2 YYDKDF (reference sequence). Here the CDR3 reads CATSRDRDSFS.

Points on this clonotype: This may arise from a read error, as a much more abundant clone is one base away. This chain joins TRBV10-3 and TRBJ1-1; tentatively, D is TRBD1 (5 bases). Germline V gives CDR1 ENHRY, CDR2 SYGVKD. The CDR3 consists of 10 residues. V gave up 10 bases and J gave up 4 bases, with 7 bases separating them. The CDR3 DNA sequence: TGTGCCACCCAGGGCACTGAAGCTTTCTTT. Protein: CATQGTEAFF.

Comment on this clonotype: A much larger clone differs from this one at a single base, so this may be a read error. The chain uses TRBV29-1 and TRBJ1-2; 7 bases align to TRBD1. The CDR3 is made up of 12 amino acids. Germline CDR1 SQVTM, CDR2 ANQGSEA. The V segment lost 7 bases and the J segment 4 bases; nucleotides outside the gene matches: 6. DNA of the CDR3: TGCAGCGCTGGTGACAGGGCCTATGGCTACACCTTC. This encodes CSAGDRAYGYTF. The full variable domain, its missing parts supplied by reference TRBV29-1 and TRBJ1-2, is SAVISQKPSRDICQRGTSLTIQCQVDSQVTMMFWYRQQPGQSLTLIATANQGSEATYESGFVIDKFPISRPNLTFSTLTVSNMSPEDSSIYLCSAGDRAYGYTFGSGTRLTVV.

The chain carries TRBV2 and TRBJ1-3; TRBD1 aligns across 9 bases. V trimming: 6 bases; J trimming: 10 bases; junction bases outside the gene matches: 7. The CDR3 length is 13 residues. Germline assignment: CDR1 SNHLY and CDR2 FYNNEI. CDR3 protein: CASRGDRDETIYF. The CDR3 region has the DNA TGTGCCAGCAGGGGGGACAGGGACGAGACCATATATTTT.

On this clonotype: This sequence may be a read error, since a much larger clone differs from it by one base. The V call is TRBV11-1, the J call TRBJ2-7, with 7 bases fitting TRBD1. CDR3 size: 15 residues. The junction had 7 bases not matched to a gene; V was cut back by 3 bases and J by 2 bases. Per germline, CDR1 SGHAT and CDR2 FQDESV (reference sequence). The CDR3 DNA reads as TGTGCCAGCAGCTTCGGGACAGTTACTACCTACGAGCAGTACTTC. As protein: CASSFGTVTTYEQYF.

J is TRBJ2-7 and V is TRBV5-5, with 14 bases lining up with TRBD2. The germline CDR1 and CDR2 sequences are SGHKS and YYEKEE (reference sequence). Trimming cost V 5 bases and J 3 bases; bases outside gene matches: 4. This CDR3 comprises 15 residues. The CDR3 spells CASSLTSGRVYEQYF. The DNA of the CDR3 is TGTGCCAGCAGTTTGACTAGCGGGAGGGTCTACGAGCAGTACTTC.

The chain couples TRBV7-8 to TRBJ1-6, with TRBD1 matching 9 bases. V lost 2 bases, J lost 7 bases, and 6 bases stayed unmatched. CDR1 SGHVS and CDR2 FQNEAQ come from the germline V gene. The CDR3 totals 16 residues. The CDR3 DNA follows: TGTGCCAGCAGCTTACCCGGGACAGGGTTCAATTCACCCCTCCACTTT. It codes for CASSLPGTGFNSPLHF. The variable domain in full, with the rest retrieved from reference TRBV7-8 and TRBJ1-6, is GAGVSQSPRYKVAKRGQDVALRCDPISGHVSLFWYQQALGQGPEFLTYFQNEAQLDKSGLPSDRFFAERPEGSVSTLKIQRTQQEDSAVYLCASSLPGTGFNSPLHFGNGTRLTVT.

This clonotype has at least ten counts. This rearrangement joins TRBV7-9 to TRBJ1-2, with D hard to call. V dropped 6 bases and J dropped 1 base, with 3 bases sitting between them. This CDR3 is built from 11 residues. Germline CDR1 is SEHNR and CDR2 is FQNEAQ (reference sequence). The CDR3 bases are TGTGCCAGCAGAGATAACTATGGCTACACCTTC. Its translation is CASRDNYGYTF.

This clonotype was found many times. This CDR3 reads CASGAYGTEAFF. The CDR3, as DNA: TGTGCCAGCGGGGCTTACGGGACTGAAGCTTTCTTT. This chain connects TRBV7-9 to TRBJ1-1; D is perhaps TRBD1 (5 bases). This CDR3 has 12 amino acids. V was shortened by 8 bases and J by 5 bases, with 12 bases between the two germline ends. Germline V gene data show CDR1 as SEHNR and CDR2 as FQNEAQ (reference sequence).

This clonotype was detected ten times or more. J is TRBJ2-7 and V is TRBV7-6, with 7 bases identical to TRBD1. V lost 1 base, J lost 7 bases, and 13 bases stayed unmatched. Germline V lookup: CDR1 SGHVS, CDR2 FNYEAQ. The CDR3 length is 16 residues. CDR3 nucleotides: TGTGCCAGCAGCTTAGTGACAGGGCCTAAGCTCACGGAGCAGTACTTC. Translated: CASSLVTGPKLTEQYF.

As concerns this clonotype: One base away lies a much larger clone, so this may be a sequencing read error. The chain uses TRBV7-6 and TRBJ2-7; no definite D call. Germline CDR1 is SGHVS and CDR2 is FNYEAQ. This CDR3 has 13 amino acids. V lost 1 base, J lost 6 bases, and 10 bases lay in between. The CDR3 DNA reads TGTGCCAGCAGCTTAGGACCTTCGGCCGAGCAGTACTTC. As protein: CASSLGPSAEQYF. Combining the CDR3 with reference TRBV7-6 and TRBJ2-7 gives the whole variable domain GAGVSQSPRYKVTKRGQDVALRCDPISGHVSLYWYRQALGQGPEFLTYFNYEAQQDKSGLPNDRFSAERPEGSISTLTIQRTEQRDSAMYRCASSLGPSAEQYFGPGTRLTVT.

The gene calls are TRBV5-1 and TRBJ1-1, with TRBD1 matching over 10 bases. Per germline, CDR1 SGHRS and CDR2 YFSETQ. Germline trimming cut 4 bases from V and 4 bases from J; bases unmatched to any gene: 10. The CDR3 runs 16 residues. As DNA, the CDR3 is TGCGCCAGCAGCCCTCGACAGGGGGCGAGGTCCACTGAAGCTTTCTTT. Translation: CASSPRQGARSTEAFF. The full variable domain, completed using reference TRBV5-1 and TRBJ1-1, is KAGVTQTPRYLIKTRGQQVTLSCSPISGHRSVSWYQQTPGQGLQFLFEYFSETQRNKGNFPGRFSGRQFSNSRSEMNVSTLELGDSALYLCASSPRQGARSTEAFFGQGTRLTVV.

The chain joins TRBV6-1 to TRBJ1-3, with 7 positions matching TRBD1. The V gene end was trimmed by 5 bases and the J gene end by 1 base; junction bases not matched to a gene: 5. CDR3 length: 15 residues. The germline CDR1 and CDR2 sequences are MNHNS and SASEGT. The CDR3 protein is CASSLGTDSGNTIYF. The CDR3 nucleotides are TGTGCCAGCAGTCTAGGGACAGATTCTGGAAACACCATATATTTT.

This sequence joins TRBV27 and TRBJ1-2; 9 bases match TRBD1. CDR3 length: 18 residues. V was pared by 0 bases and J by 4 bases, with 12 bases of the junction left unmatched. CDR1 and CDR2 (germline): MNHEY, SMNVEV (reference sequence). CDR3 residues: CASSLSIGGQGSLYGYTF. For the CDR3, the DNA is TGTGCCAGCAGTTTATCGATTGGGGGACAGGGCTCACTCTATGGCTACACCTTC.

The chain employs TRBV29-1 and TRBJ2-7; no clear D gene. Trimming shortened V by 7 bases and J by 4 bases, and 8 bases separated the two germline ends. The germline V gene encodes CDR1 SQVTM and CDR2 ANQGSEA. The CDR3 is 10 amino acids. CDR3 nucleotide sequence: TGCAGCGGGAATGTGTACGAGCAGTACTTC. This sequence encodes CSGNVYEQYF.

This clonotype was seen a few times. This sequence joins TRBV9 and TRBJ1-3; 7 positions agree with TRBD1. The CDR3 has 16 residues. Germline V lookup: CDR1 SGDLS, CDR2 YYNGEE. J lost 0 bases, V lost 1 base, and 4 bases had no gene match. Written as DNA, the CDR3 is TGTGCCAGCAGCGTAAATGACAGGGCCTCTGGAAACACCATATATTTT. Protein sequence: CASSVNDRASGNTIYF.

At least ten counts were recorded for this clonotype. The gene calls are TRBV19 and TRBJ1-5; 9 bases are shared with TRBD1. The CDR3 totals 15 residues. Germline assignment: CDR1 LNHDA and CDR2 SQIVND (reference sequence). Losses at the gene ends were 6 bases for V and 4 bases for J; bases not matched to a gene: 7. CDR3 nucleotides: TGTGCCAGTAGCAGGACAGGGGATCAAAATCAGCCCCAGCATTTT. Protein: CASSRTGDQNQPQHF. Complete variable domain (other parts from reference TRBV19 and TRBJ1-5): DGGITQSPKYLFRKEGQNVTLSCEQNLNHDAMYWYRQDPGQGLRLIYYSQIVNDFQKGDIAEGYSVSREKKESFPLTVTSAQKNPTAFYLCASSRTGDQNQPQHFGDGTRLSIL.

The genes are TRBV2 and TRBJ1-1; perhaps TRBD1 as D (5 bases). The CDR3 loop spans 15 amino acids. The V gene lost 2 bases and the J gene lost 1 base, with 11 bases spanning the gap. CDR1 and CDR2 from the germline V gene are SNHLY and FYNNEI. The CDR3 loop is CASSEMGGPNTEAFF. The CDR3 bases are TGTGCCAGCAGTGAAATGGGGGGACCGAACACTGAAGCTTTCTTT.

As to this clonotype: A read error may account for a junction end that differs from germline. This chain connects TRBV15 to TRBJ2-5; D call uncertain. The CDR3 loop spans 9 amino acids. Germline V gives CDR1 LNHNV, CDR2 YYDKDF (reference sequence). CDR3: CATRDTLYF. The CDR3 nucleotides are TGTGCCACCAGAGACACCCTGTACTTC. Using reference TRBV15 and TRBJ2-5 for the parts outside the CDR3, the full variable domain is DAMVIQNPRYQVTQFGKPVTLSCSQTLNHNVMYWYQQKSSQAPKLLFHYYDKDFNNEADTPDNFQSRRPNTSFCFLDIRSPGLGDTAMYLCATRDTLYFGPGTRLLVL.

V gene TRBV7-6 combines with J gene TRBJ2-7, with TRBD1 matching 7 bases. Trimming took 5 bases from V and 2 from J; bases not matched to a gene: 15. Looked up from germline, CDR1 is SGHVS and CDR2 is FNYEAQ. This CDR3 has 17 amino acids. Here the CDR3 DNA reads TGTGCCAGCAGCGGAGCCGCGACCGGGACAGTTACCTACGAGCAGTACTTC. Its protein product is CASSGAATGTVTYEQYF.

This clonotype has only a few counts. The J gene is TRBJ1-4, the V gene TRBV7-8; D not certain. V lost 5 bases and J lost 3, with 13 bases in between. This CDR3 region has 15 residues. The germline V gene has CDR1 SGHVS and CDR2 FQNEAQ. The CDR3 DNA sequence: TGTGCCAGCAGCGACTTAGGAGGGTCTAATGAAAAACTGTTTTTT. It specifies CASSDLGGSNEKLFF.

Notes on this clonotype: Being one base from a much bigger clone, this may be a read error. The rearrangement joins TRBV10-2 to TRBJ1-5, with 7 bases that match TRBD1. The CDR3 has 14 amino acids. Germline CDR1 WSHSY, CDR2 SAAADI. CDR3 residues: CVSSEGGENQPQHF. The DNA for the CDR3 is TGCGTCAGCAGTGAAGGGGGCGAGAATCAGCCCCAGCATTTT.

V usage is TRBV9 and J usage is TRBJ1-2, with 12 bases that match TRBD1. Trimming removed 3 bases from V and 0 bases from J; junction bases left unmatched: 9. The CDR3 runs 18 residues. CDR1 is SGDLS, CDR2 YYNGEE, per germline. The DNA of the CDR3 is TGTGCCAGCAGCGCAGGGACAGGGGGCGCGCGGCCTAACTATGGCTACACCTTC. Its protein is CASSAGTGGARPNYGYTF.

The sample holds many counts of this clonotype. The chain links TRBV7-9 to TRBJ1-6; TRBD1 aligns across 7 bases. Germline V gene lookup returns CDR1 SEHNR and CDR2 FQNEAQ (reference sequence). The CDR3 contains 14 residues. V lost 5 bases to trimming and J lost 8 bases; unmatched junction nucleotides: 6. The CDR3 loop reads CASSTRDSYSPLHF. In DNA, the CDR3 is TGTGCCAGCAGCACACGGGACAGTTATTCACCCCTCCACTTT.

The rearrangement joins TRBV24-1 to TRBJ1-3; no firm D call. CDR3 length: 14 amino acids. Germline V gene sequence: CDR1 KGHDR, CDR2 SFDVKD. V lost 1 base to trimming and J lost 8 bases, with 11 bases between them. The CDR3 sequence is CATSDFGNGYTIYF. CDR3 bases: TGTGCCACCAGTGATTTTGGGAACGGCTACACCATATATTTT.

This clonotype was counted many times. The gene calls are TRBV7-9 and TRBJ1-1, with D uncertain. Trimming took 5 bases from V and 1 from J, leaving 8 bases between them. The CDR3 runs to 13 residues. The germline V gene encodes CDR1 SEHNR and CDR2 FQNEAQ (reference sequence). CDR3 bases: TGTGCCAGCAGCCATGACAAGAACACTGAAGCTTTCTTT. Amino acids: CASSHDKNTEAFF.